This T cell receptor beta chain was documented in a study of CD8 T cells in ankylosing spondylitis. Study-wide results and limits: A motif of 7 to 9 highly homologous TCR beta variants was seen as apparently characteristic of ankylosing spondylitis blood.

TCRdb processed the 5' RACE reads anew with MiXCR; each CDR3 protein has one entry. The sample lists 350,000 to 450,000 distinct CDR3 sequences; 26% were seen once. This clonotype occurred a few times. Its antigen is not known. Looked up from germline, CDR1 is KGHDR and CDR2 is SFDVKD. The CDR3 is made up of 14 amino acids. Trimming pared 3 bases from V and 3 bases from J, leaving 8 bases between. This sequence originates from a male donor with ankylosing spondylitis. The chain employs TRBV24-1 and TRBJ1-5; maybe TRBD1 (5 bases). The sequenced material came from blood, either unsorted or a sorted T cell fraction (not recorded which). CDR3 sequence: CATSDGTFNQPQHF. The CDR3 DNA follows: TGTGCCACCAGTGATGGGACCTTCAATCAGCCCCAGCATTTT.